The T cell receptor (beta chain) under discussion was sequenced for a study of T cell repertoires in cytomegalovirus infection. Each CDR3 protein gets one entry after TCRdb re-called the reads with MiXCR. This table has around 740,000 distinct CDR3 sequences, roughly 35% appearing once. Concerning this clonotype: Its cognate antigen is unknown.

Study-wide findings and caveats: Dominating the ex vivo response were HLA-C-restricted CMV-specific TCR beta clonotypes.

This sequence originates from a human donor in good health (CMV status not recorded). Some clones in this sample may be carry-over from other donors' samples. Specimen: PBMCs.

The DNA for the CDR3 is TGTGCCAGCAGTGAATTCGGTACTGGGGCCAACGTCCTGACTTTC. Translated: CASSEFGTGANVLTF. This chain uses TRBV6-1 with TRBJ2-6; D call uncertain. CDR3 length equals 15 residues. Germline V gene data show CDR1 as MNHNS and CDR2 as SASEGT. Trimming removed 2 bases at V and 2 bases at J, with 7 bases between.